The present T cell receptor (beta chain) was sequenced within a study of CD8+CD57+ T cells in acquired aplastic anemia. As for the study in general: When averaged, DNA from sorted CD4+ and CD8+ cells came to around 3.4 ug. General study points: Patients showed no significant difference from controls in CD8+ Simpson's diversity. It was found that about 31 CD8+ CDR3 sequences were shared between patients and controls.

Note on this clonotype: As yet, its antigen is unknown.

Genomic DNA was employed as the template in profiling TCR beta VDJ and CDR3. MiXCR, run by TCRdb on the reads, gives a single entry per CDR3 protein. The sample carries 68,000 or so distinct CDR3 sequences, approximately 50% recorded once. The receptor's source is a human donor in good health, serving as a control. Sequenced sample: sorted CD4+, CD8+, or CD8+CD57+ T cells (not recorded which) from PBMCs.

CDR3 in amino acids: CASRLARAGELFF. The DNA for the CDR3 is TGTGCCAGCAGGCTGGCGAGGGCCGGGGAGCTGTTTTTT. The chain is built from TRBV7-9 and TRBJ2-2; TRBD2 might be the D (5 bases). CDR3 length: 13 residues. Germline loops: CDR1 SEHNR, CDR2 FQNEAQ (reference sequence). V lost 6 bases and J lost 6, with 11 bases in between. The full variable domain, with the rest looked up from reference TRBV7-9 and TRBJ2-2, is DTGVSQNPRHKITKRGQNVTFRCDPISEHNRLYWYRQTLGQGPEFLTYFQNEAQLEKSRLLSDRFSAERPKGSFSTLEIQRTEQGDSAMYLCASRLARAGELFFGEGSRLTVL.